Below, 18 T cell receptor beta chains from the same sample are listed, as sequenced in a study of T cells in Graves' hyperthyroidism and ophthalmopathy. Template material for amplifying TCR beta CDR3 regions consisted of RNA transcripts. First-round RT-PCR targeting the TCR CDR3 was performed with the HTBI primer set. From the multiplex PCR reads, TCRdb called clonotypes with MiXCR, one entry per CDR3 protein. Of a few hundred thousand distinct CDR3 sequences in the sample, 14% are singletons; the top ten hold approximately 14%. Sequencing input: blood. The receptor set was obtained from a woman aged 40 to 55 with Graves' hyperthyroidism.

This clonotype was seen many times. The rearrangement joins TRBV28 to TRBJ1-2, with D perhaps matching TRBD1 (6 bases). CDR3 length: 17 amino acids. The V and J ends lost 3 bases and 0 bases respectively, with 17 bases between them. Germline CDR1 MDHEN, CDR2 SYDVKM. The CDR3 nucleotides are TGTGCCAGCAGTTTGGGCCGGGGGCGAGCGGCTAACTATGGCTACACCTTC. This sequence encodes CASSLGRGRAANYGYTF.

This clonotype was seen many times. V and J are TRBV28 and TRBJ1-2, with unresolved D. Germline V gene lookup returns CDR1 MDHEN and CDR2 SYDVKM. The CDR3 loop spans 13 amino acids. The V end lost 5 bases, the J end lost 7 bases, and 14 bases lay between the germline ends. The CDR3 DNA reads TGTGCCAGCAGTGTCGGGATCCTTCGTGGCTACACCTTC. This encodes CASSVGILRGYTF.

This sequence joins TRBV6-2 or TRBV6-3 and TRBJ1-2; D possibly corresponds to TRBD1 (5 bases). V was shortened by 11 bases and J by 4 bases, with 11 bases between the two germline ends. Germline-derived CDR1 and CDR2 are MNHEY and SVGEGT. This CDR3 spans 11 amino acids. CDR3 amino acids: CAGGGFYGYTF. DNA for the CDR3: TGTGCCGGGGGAGGGTTCTATGGCTACACCTTC.

The J gene is TRBJ2-1, the V gene TRBV5-1, with 8 nucleotides matching TRBD2. Germline CDR1 is SGHRS and CDR2 is YFSETQ. The CDR3 length is 15 residues. Losses at the gene ends were 6 bases for V and 0 bases for J; bases not matched to a gene: 5. The CDR3 sequence: CASMGLAGSYNEQFF. The CDR3 nucleotides read TGCGCCAGCATGGGTCTAGCGGGCTCCTACAATGAGCAGTTCTTC.

This clonotype was found many times. The rearrangement links TRBV3-1 to TRBJ1-1; maybe TRBD1 (5 bases). With 1 base removed from V and 1 base from J, the gap between germline ends came to 7 bases. Germline CDR1 is LGHDT and CDR2 is YNNKEL (reference sequence). The CDR3 totals 14 residues. DNA of the CDR3: TGTGCCAGCAGCCAAGTGAGGGGGAACACTGAAGCTTTCTTT. The encoded protein is CASSQVRGNTEAFF. The full variable domain, completed using reference TRBV3-1 and TRBJ1-1, is DTAVSQTPKYLVTQMGNDKSIKCEQNLGHDTMYWYKQDSKKFLKIMFSYNNKELIINETVPNRFSPKSPDKAHLNLHINSLELGDSAVYFCASSQVRGNTEAFFGQGTRLTVV.

This clonotype was recorded many times. The V gene is TRBV7-2, the J gene TRBJ2-3; the match to TRBD2 covers 8 bases. The trim removed 1 base at V and 3 bases at J, leaving 9 bases unmatched. The CDR3 extends over 17 amino acids. CDR1 SGHTA and CDR2 FQGNSA come from the germline V gene. CDR3 region: CASSLGSSGSGTDTQYF. The CDR3 DNA follows: TGTGCCAGCAGCTTAGGGTCCAGCGGGAGTGGGACAGATACGCAGTATTTT.

In its sample, this clonotype was seen a few times. V usage is TRBV5-1 and J usage is TRBJ2-7, with 9 bases identical to TRBD2. CDR3 length equals 14 residues. Trimming at V came to 4 bases and at J to 3 bases, leaving 5 bases not matched to a gene. The germline gives CDR1 SGHRS, CDR2 YFSETQ. CDR3: CASSPRTSDYEQYF. Written as DNA, the CDR3 is TGCGCCAGCAGCCCTAGGACTAGCGACTACGAGCAGTACTTC.

At least ten counts were recorded for this clonotype. The chain recombines TRBV7-8 with TRBJ1-2; D gene unclear. Germline-derived CDR1 and CDR2 are SGHVS and FQNEAQ. V lost 7 bases and J 2 bases, leaving 11 bases between the germline ends. This CDR3 has 13 residues. In DNA, the CDR3 is TGTGCCAGCACCCAGAACCCGAACTATGGCTACACCTTC. Translation: CASTQNPNYGYTF.

This clonotype has at least ten counts. The chain combines TRBV6-5 with TRBJ2-3; TRBD2 matches at 8 bases. V lost 0 bases, J lost 1 base, and 3 bases stayed unmatched. Germline V gives CDR1 MNHEY, CDR2 SVGAGI. There are 16 residues in the CDR3. The CDR3 spells CASSYSPAGGTDTQYF. The CDR3 region has the DNA TGTGCCAGCAGTTACTCGCCAGCGGGAGGCACAGATACGCAGTATTTT.

This clonotype has more than one count but fewer than ten. The V gene is TRBV6-2 or TRBV6-3, the J gene TRBJ2-1; TRBD1 agrees at 7 bases. Per the germline V gene, CDR1 is MNHEY and CDR2 is SVGEGT. This CDR3 spans 16 amino acids. The junction had 5 bases not matched to a gene; V was cut back by 3 bases and J by 0 bases. The CDR3 is CASSYLGQSSYNEQFF. In nucleotides, the CDR3 is TGTGCCAGCAGTTATTTGGGACAGAGCTCCTACAATGAGCAGTTCTTC.

The V call is TRBV6-1, the J call TRBJ2-7, with TRBD2 identical over 13 bases. Germline lookup yields CDR1 MNHNS and CDR2 SASEGT. There are 16 residues in the CDR3. J gave up 2 bases and V 3 bases, and 4 bases lay outside the gene matches. DNA for the CDR3: TGTGCCAGCAGTGAGTTACTAGCGGGAGGGCCCTACGAGCAGTACTTC. Its translation: CASSELLAGGPYEQYF.

The rearrangement joins TRBV20-1 to TRBJ2-1; 13 bases match TRBD2. The V segment lost 5 bases and the J segment 1 base; nucleotides outside the gene matches: 8. Germline CDR1 is DFQATT and CDR2 is SNEGSKA (reference sequence). The CDR3 covers 17 residues. For the CDR3, the DNA is TGCAGTGCTCCCGGGACTAGCGGGACCCGTTCCTACAATGAGCAGTTCTTC. This encodes CSAPGTSGTRSYNEQFF.

A word on this clonotype: A read error may be the cause here, since a much bigger clone is one base away. The J gene is TRBJ2-1, the V gene TRBV12-3 or TRBV12-4, with TRBD2 as a possible D gene (5 bases). Deletions cut 6 bases from V and 10 bases from J, with 19 bases between. There are 14 residues in the CDR3. Here the CDR3 DNA reads TGTGCCAGCAGCCTCGGCCCCGGAGGATACGAGCAGTTCTTC. Encoded protein: CASSLGPGGYEQFF.

This clonotype was counted between two and nine times. This chain joins TRBV6-1 and TRBJ2-3, with TRBD2 matching 11 bases. The germline V gene has CDR1 MNHNS and CDR2 SASEGT. The V gene end was trimmed by 5 bases and the J gene end by 3 bases; junction bases not matched to a gene: 7. CDR3 length: 16 amino acids. Written as DNA, the CDR3 is TGTGCCAGCAGTAAACTAGCGGGAGTCAGAACAGATACGCAGTATTTT. Translating gives CASSKLAGVRTDTQYF.

This clonotype was seen repeatedly, ten times or more. J is TRBJ1-1 and V is TRBV6-1, with 7 nucleotides matching TRBD1. Germline CDR1 and CDR2: MNHNS and SASEGT. J gave up 4 bases and V 8 bases, and 10 bases lay outside the gene matches. This CDR3 has 14 amino acids. Here the CDR3 DNA reads TGTGCCAGCGCGGACAGGTCGCTGGGCACTGAAGCTTTCTTT. It specifies CASADRSLGTEAFF.

This CDR3 is CASSVGVGSPGTDTQYF. CDR3 bases: TGTGCCAGCAGCGTAGGAGTTGGTTCGCCAGGCACAGATACGCAGTATTTT. The chain employs TRBV9 and TRBJ2-3; D gene uncertain. CDR3 size: 17 residues. Trimming left V 0 bases short and J 1 base short, with 15 bases between. CDR1 is SGDLS, CDR2 YYNGEE, per germline.

This clonotype turned up a few times. The genes are TRBV18 and TRBJ2-6; D call uncertain. Trimming stripped 3 bases from V and 2 bases from J, with 8 bases between. The CDR3 consists of 15 residues. The germline V gene encodes CDR1 KGHSH and CDR2 LQKENI. CDR3: CASSPRVPGANVLTF. The CDR3 region has the DNA TGTGCCAGCTCACCCCGGGTTCCTGGGGCCAACGTCCTGACTTTC.

This clonotype was detected ten times or more. The chain employs TRBV28 and TRBJ2-3, with 11 bases that match TRBD2. Germline CDR1 MDHEN, CDR2 SYDVKM. J gave up 4 bases and V 5 bases, and 5 bases lay outside the gene matches. The CDR3 length is 15 residues. The CDR3 DNA reads as TGTGCCAGCAGTCCGCCGGGACTAGCGGCAGATACGCAGTATTTT. Its translation is CASSPPGLAADTQYF.